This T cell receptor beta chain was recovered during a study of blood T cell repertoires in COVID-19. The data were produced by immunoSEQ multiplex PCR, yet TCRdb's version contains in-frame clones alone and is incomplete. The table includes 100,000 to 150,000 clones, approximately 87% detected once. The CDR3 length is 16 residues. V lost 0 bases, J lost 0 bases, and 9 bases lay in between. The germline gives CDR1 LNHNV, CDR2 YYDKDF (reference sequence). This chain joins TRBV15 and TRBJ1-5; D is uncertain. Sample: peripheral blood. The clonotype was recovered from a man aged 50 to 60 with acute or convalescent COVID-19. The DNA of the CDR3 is TGTGCCACCAGCAGAGATCAGCCAGGTAGCAATCAGCCCCAGCATTTT. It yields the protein CATSRDQPGSNQPQHF.